These T cell receptor beta chains were read from a single sample in a study of response to subunit inactivated influenza vaccine. TCRdb reanalysed the RT-PCR reads using MiXCR and keeps one entry per CDR3 protein. The sample contains 500,000 to 700,000 distinct CDR3 sequences, less than 25% of which appear only once. In addition, the sample was reused for a study of T cells expressing NK-cell markers.

The specimen comprised CD4+ T cells sorted from PBMCs, sampled approximately 12 days after vaccination. Source of these receptors: a man aged 45-65 years who received an inactivated influenza vaccine. CDR3s include the opening cysteine and the closing phenylalanine or tryptophan. The D gene is left open where the match is weak. The listing skips clone size in some rows; elsewhere it reads once, few, many or a size class.

D: TRBD1; V: TRBV5-1; size: few; J: TRBJ1-6; DNA: TGCGCCAGCAGCTGGACAGGGGGCAGACCCCTCCACTTT; CDR3: CASSWTGGRPLHF
D: TRBD2; V: TRBV6-2/TRBV6-3; size: few; J: TRBJ2-2; DNA: TGTGCCAGCACCCGGGGGGTAGCGGGACGTACCGGGGAGCTGTTTTTT; CDR3: CASTRGVAGRTGELFF
D: NA; V: TRBV20-1; size: NA; J: TRBJ2-7; DNA: TGCAGTGCTAGAGATTCCCGCAGGCCCAACTACGAGCAGTACTTC; CDR3: CSARDSRRPNYEQYF
D: NA; V: TRBV12-3/TRBV12-4; size: NA; J: TRBJ2-7; DNA: TGTGCCAGCAGGGGGGGACACGGTACCTACGAGCAGTACTTC; CDR3: CASRGGHGTYEQYF
D: NA; V: TRBV28; size: few; J: TRBJ1-4; DNA: TGTGCCAGCAGTCCCCGGGCGGCGCGGGGTGAAAAACTGTTTTTT; CDR3: CASSPRAARGEKLFF
D: TRBD1; V: TRBV20-1; size: NA; J: TRBJ2-6; DNA: TGCAGTGCTAGAGGGTCAAAGACAGGGCTTACCTCTGGGGCCAACGTCCTGACTTTC; CDR3: CSARGSKTGLTSGANVLTF
D: TRBD2; V: TRBV7-2; size: NA; J: TRBJ2-7; DNA: TGTGCCAGCAGCTTAGTGGGAGGGTTGGACGAGCAGTACTTC; CDR3: CASSLVGGLDEQYF
D: NA; V: TRBV12-3/TRBV12-4; size: NA; J: TRBJ2-1; DNA: TGTGCCAGCAGTCTCGGAGTGTTTAGTCGGAATGAGCAGTTCTTC; CDR3: CASSLGVFSRNEQFF
D: NA; V: TRBV6-1; size: few; J: TRBJ2-5; DNA: TGTGCCAGCAGTGAAGTGCAGGGTCCCTCGGAGACCCAGTACTTC; CDR3: CASSEVQGPSETQYF
D: TRBD1; V: TRBV4-3; size: many; J: TRBJ2-7; DNA: TGCGCCAGCAGCCAACGGGACAGTAAATTCGACGAGCAGTACTTC; CDR3: CASSQRDSKFDEQYF
D: NA; V: TRBV5-5; size: NA; J: TRBJ1-1; DNA: TGTGCCAGCAGCTTGGACGCGGGAATGAACACTGAAGCTTTCTTT; CDR3: CASSLDAGMNTEAFF
D: TRBD2; V: TRBV4-2; size: NA; J: TRBJ2-7; DNA: TGTGCCAGCAGCTTAAGACTAGCGGGAGGTATCGACGAGCAGTACTTC; CDR3: CASSLRLAGGIDEQYF
D: TRBD1; V: TRBV7-9; size: few; J: TRBJ2-3; DNA: TGTGCCAGCAGCTTGAGTACAGGGGTAGGCACAGATACGCAGTATTTT; CDR3: CASSLSTGVGTDTQYF
D: NA; V: TRBV7-9; size: NA; J: TRBJ1-5; DNA: TGTGCCAGCAGCTTAGACGGTTACAATCAGCCCCAGCATTTT; CDR3: CASSLDGYNQPQHF
D: NA; V: TRBV25-1; size: few; J: TRBJ1-4; DNA: TGTGCCAGCAGGGAGGCAGGGAATGAAAAACTGTTTTTT; CDR3: CASREAGNEKLFF
D: NA; V: TRBV4-3; size: NA; J: TRBJ2-7; DNA: TGCGCCAGCAGCCAAGATCCAACCCCCCACTACGAGCAGTACTTC; CDR3: CASSQDPTPHYEQYF
D: NA; V: TRBV4-3; size: NA; J: TRBJ2-2; DNA: TGCGCCAGCAGCCAAGATATCCCAGTCATCTTGAACACCGGGGAGCTGTTTTTT; CDR3: CASSQDIPVILNTGELFF
D: TRBD1; V: TRBV5-5; size: NA; J: TRBJ2-3; DNA: TGTGCCAGCAGCTTGGCCGGACAGGGGCCCGATACGCAGTATTTT; CDR3: CASSLAGQGPDTQYF
D: NA; V: TRBV11-2; size: NA; J: TRBJ1-1; DNA: TGTGCCAGCAGCTTAGTGTTCGAAGCGGCTTTCTTT; CDR3: CASSLVFEAAFF
D: TRBD1; V: TRBV29-1; size: few; J: TRBJ2-3; DNA: TGCAGCGGGAACAGGGGGAGGACAGATACGCAGTATTTT; CDR3: CSGNRGRTDTQYF
D: TRBD2; V: TRBV7-7; size: NA; J: TRBJ2-5; DNA: TGTGCCAGCAGCTACCGGCTCGGGATAGCGGGAGGCCAAGAGACCCAGTACTTC; CDR3: CASSYRLGIAGGQETQYF
D: TRBD2; V: TRBV4-3; size: NA; J: TRBJ2-1; DNA: TGCGCCAGCAGCCAGAGATGGACTAGCGGGAGGTACAATGAGCAGTTCTTC; CDR3: CASSQRWTSGRYNEQFF
D: NA; V: TRBV28; size: NA; J: TRBJ2-5; DNA: TGTGCCAGCAGTTGGTACGGGCGAGAGACCCAGTACTTC; CDR3: CASSWYGRETQYF
D: TRBD1; V: TRBV2; size: NA; J: TRBJ2-3; DNA: TGTGCCAGCAGCGATGACAGGGGACATACGCAGTATTTT; CDR3: CASSDDRGHTQYF
D: TRBD2; V: TRBV20-1; size: NA; J: TRBJ2-7; DNA: TGCAGTGCTTCCCCCGGGGGGGACGAGCAGTACTTC; CDR3: CSASPGGDEQYF
D: TRBD2; V: TRBV6-5; size: NA; J: TRBJ2-1; DNA: TGTGCCAGCAGTTACCTCGGGACTAGAGGTGAGCAGTTCTTC; CDR3: CASSYLGTRGEQFF
D: NA; V: TRBV4-2; size: few; J: TRBJ2-6; DNA: TGTGCCAGCAGCCAAGAGCCCTCTGGGGCCAACGTCCTGACTTTC; CDR3: CASSQEPSGANVLTF
D: NA; V: TRBV20-1; size: few; J: TRBJ2-3; DNA: TGCAGTGTGGGACACAGCACAGATACGCAGTATTTT; CDR3: CSVGHSTDTQYF
D: NA; V: TRBV7-2; size: few; J: TRBJ1-2; DNA: TGTGCCAGCAGCTCCCGCGGGGGGGATTACTATGGCTACACCTTC; CDR3: CASSSRGGDYYGYTF
D: TRBD2; V: TRBV10-3; size: NA; J: TRBJ2-3; DNA: TGTGCCATCAGTGAGCCGGGACTAGTTTCGGATACGCAGTATTTT; CDR3: CAISEPGLVSDTQYF
D: TRBD1; V: TRBV12-3/TRBV12-4; size: NA; J: TRBJ1-4; DNA: TGTGCCAGCAGTCCAGGATACAGGGGGAGGAATGAAAAACTGTTTTTT; CDR3: CASSPGYRGRNEKLFF
D: TRBD2; V: TRBV15; size: NA; J: TRBJ2-5; DNA: TGTGCCACCAGCAGAGATCCAGCGGGAGGGCAAGAGACCCAGTACTTC; CDR3: CATSRDPAGGQETQYF
D: NA; V: TRBV11-2; size: NA; J: TRBJ2-2; DNA: TGTGCCAGCAGCGTTAACAGGATGTCCACCGGGGAGCTGTTTTTT; CDR3: CASSVNRMSTGELFF
D: TRBD1; V: TRBV28; size: NA; J: TRBJ2-3; DNA: TGTGCCAGCAGTCCGGGGGGACAGGGGGCCGATACGCAGTATTTT; CDR3: CASSPGGQGADTQYF
D: NA; V: TRBV15; size: NA; J: TRBJ1-5; DNA: TGTGCCACCAGCTCTCGGATTCCCCGAGGAGCTTTGGGGGCCCAGCATTTT; CDR3: CATSSRIPRGALGAQHF
D: NA; V: TRBV5-1; size: few; J: TRBJ2-1; DNA: TGCGCCAGCAGCTTGGATATAGGAAAGAAGGAGCAGTTCTTC; CDR3: CASSLDIGKKEQFF
D: NA; V: TRBV24-1; size: few; J: TRBJ2-3; DNA: TGTGCCACCAGTGATTTGTCCAAACAGGGTGATACGCAGTATTTT; CDR3: CATSDLSKQGDTQYF
D: NA; V: TRBV12-3/TRBV12-4; size: NA; J: TRBJ1-1; DNA: TGTGCCAGCAGTACAGGAATAAAGAACACTGAAGCTTTCTTT; CDR3: CASSTGIKNTEAFF
D: NA; V: TRBV6-2/TRBV6-3; size: NA; J: TRBJ1-2; DNA: TGTGCCAGCAGTTACCAGGGTTACAGTGGCTACACCTTC; CDR3: CASSYQGYSGYTF
D: NA; V: TRBV18; size: NA; J: TRBJ1-1; DNA: TGTGCCAGCTCCCTCACGGTGGAAAGCACTGAAGCTTTCTTT; CDR3: CASSLTVESTEAFF
D: NA; V: TRBV4-2; size: once; J: TRBJ1-6; DNA: TGTGCCAGCAGCCAAAAAGTCGGGGGGAATTCACCCCTCCACTTT; CDR3: CASSQKVGGNSPLHF